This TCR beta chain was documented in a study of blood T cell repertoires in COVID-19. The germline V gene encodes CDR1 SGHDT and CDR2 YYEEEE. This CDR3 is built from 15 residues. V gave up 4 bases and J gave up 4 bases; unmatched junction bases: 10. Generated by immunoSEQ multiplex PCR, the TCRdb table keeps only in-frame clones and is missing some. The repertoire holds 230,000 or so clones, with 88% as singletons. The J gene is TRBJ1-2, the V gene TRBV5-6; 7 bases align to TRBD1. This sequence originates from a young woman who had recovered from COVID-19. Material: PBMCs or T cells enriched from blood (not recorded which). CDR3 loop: CASSDPGGGPYGYTF. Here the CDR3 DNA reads TGTGCCAGCAGCGACCCAGGGGGAGGTCCCTATGGCTACACCTTC.